This TCR beta chain was sequenced for a study of shared clonotypes between healthy human individuals. As regards this clone: Its antigen is not identified.

Study-wide findings and caveats: With several donors compared, about 5% of naive CD4 clonotypes were shared. Non-shared clonotypes displayed generation probabilities falling below those of clonotypes present in all four donors.

This CDR3 contains 13 residues. V was trimmed by 1 base and J by 5 bases, leaving 10 bases between them. Germline V gene lookup returns CDR1 GTSNPN and CDR2 SVGIG (reference sequence). Per sorted-subset replicate PCR, input was approximately 210 ng DNA, representing 30,000 or so T cell genomes. The protocol was immunoSEQ multiplex PCR, while the TCRdb copy is restricted to in-frame clones and leaves out a portion. The sample includes over a million clones, more than 75% of them seen just once. Sequences were obtained from memory CD4+ T cells from PBMCs. This sample's subset: CD45RA-negative fraction. The sequence was collected from a young man in good health. Some clones in this sample may be carry-over from other donors' samples. The chain employs TRBV30 and TRBJ2-3; D call uncertain. The CDR3, as DNA: TGTGCCTGGAGTGCCCTCAAGGGAGATACGCAGTATTTT. It encodes CAWSALKGDTQYF. The full variable domain, with the rest looked up from reference TRBV30 and TRBJ2-3, is SQTIHQWPATLVQPVGSPLSLECTVEGTSNPNLYWYRQAAGRGLQLLFYSVGIGQISSEVPQNLSASRPQDRQFILSSKKLLLSDSGFYLCAWSALKGDTQYFGPGTRLTVL.